This T cell receptor beta chain was captured in a study of shared clonotypes between healthy human individuals. TCRdb's table, derived via immunoSEQ multiplex PCR, lists solely in-frame clones and lacks some. Of hundreds of thousands of clones detected, roughly 72% appear once; the ten largest clones hold around 12%. CDR3 size: 14 residues. Trimming took off 3 bases at V and 10 bases at J, with 13 bases between the two ends. Germline CDR1 is SEHNR and CDR2 is FQNEAQ (reference sequence). Sequencing was done on a sample of PBMCs. The chain uses TRBV7-9 and TRBJ1-6; possibly TRBD1 for D (5 bases). This clonotype originated in a woman aged 40 to 50 in good health. Some clones in this sample may be carry-over from other donors' samples. CDR3: CASSLGPWGSPLHF. Here the CDR3 DNA reads TGTGCCAGCAGCTTGGGCCCCTGGGGGTCACCCCTCCACTTT. Filled out from reference TRBV7-9 and TRBJ1-6, the complete variable domain reads DTGVSQNPRHKITKRGQNVTFRCDPISEHNRLYWYRQTLGQGPEFLTYFQNEAQLEKSRLLSDRFSAERPKGSFSTLEIQRTEQGDSAMYLCASSLGPWGSPLHFGNGTRLTVT.